This passage covers 15 T cell receptor beta chains from one sample sequenced in a study of radiotherapy plus CTLA-4 blockade in lung cancer. The table came from immunoSEQ multiplex PCR; TCRdb's copy has only in-frame clones and leaves some out. Of 84,000 or so clones in the sample, about four fifths were seen once. The specimen comprised peripheral blood, sampled from a patient treated with radiotherapy plus ipilimumab. Every receptor here comes from a human donor with non-small cell lung cancer that progressed on radiotherapy plus ipilimumab.

The chain employs TRBV11-2 and TRBJ2-7; D remains ambiguous. V was cut by 5 bases and J by 0 bases, with 11 bases left in between. CDR3 length equals 14 residues. The germline CDR1 and CDR2 sequences are SGHAT and FQNNGV. The DNA of the CDR3 is TGTGCCAGCAGCCCCCTGGGTAGCTCCTACGAGCAGTACTTC. It codes for CASSPLGSSYEQYF. Full variable domain (missing parts from reference TRBV11-2 and TRBJ2-7): EAGVAQSPRYKIIEKRQSVAFWCNPISGHATLYWYQQILGQGPKLLIQFQNNGVVDDSQLPKDRFSAERLKGVDSTLKIQPAKLEDSAVYLCASSPLGSSYEQYFGPGTRLTVT.

The V and J genes are TRBV7-9 and TRBJ2-1, with 12 bases that match TRBD2. This CDR3 comprises 15 residues. Per germline, CDR1 SEHNR and CDR2 FQNEAQ (reference sequence). V lost 1 base, J lost 6 bases, and 1 base stayed unmatched. The CDR3 DNA reads TGTGCCAGCAGCTTAGAACTAGCGGGAGGCAATGAGCAGTTCTTC. Translating it yields CASSLELAGGNEQFF.

This chain uses TRBV7-2 with TRBJ1-3; possible D gene TRBD1, 5 bases. The V end was cut by 0 bases, the J end by 4 bases, with 10 bases between. The CDR3 sequence is 15 residues long. CDR1 and CDR2 from the germline V gene are SGHTA and FQGNSA. The CDR3 nucleotides are TGTGCCAGCAGCTTAGCGGTGGCAGGGGGAAACACCATATATTTT. Protein sequence: CASSLAVAGGNTIYF.

The chain employs TRBV10-3 and TRBJ2-1; the match to TRBD2 covers 11 bases. Trimming took 4 bases from V and 4 from J; bases not matched to a gene: 3. Germline CDR1 reads ENHRY; CDR2 reads SYGVKD. CDR3 size: 15 residues. The CDR3 nucleotides are TGTGCCATCAGTGGGGCTAGCGGGGGGTACAATGAGCAGTTCTTC. This sequence encodes CAISGASGGYNEQFF.

The rearrangement uses TRBV28 and TRBJ1-2; no definite D call. Germline CDR1 and CDR2: MDHEN and SYDVKM. This CDR3 contains 14 residues. The V gene lost 6 bases and the J gene lost 4 bases, with 15 bases spanning the gap. CDR3 in DNA: TGTGCCAGCAGATTTGTCGGGGTTCCCTATGGCTACACCTTC. The encoded protein is CASRFVGVPYGYTF.

The chain recombines TRBV4-3 with TRBJ1-1; tentative D call: TRBD1 (6 bases). The CDR3 runs to 16 residues. V was clipped by 0 bases and J by 4 bases, with 15 bases between them. Germline CDR1 is LGHNA and CDR2 is YSLEER. The CDR3 loop is CASSQDRAGRGTEAFF. CDR3 in DNA: TGCGCCAGCAGCCAAGATCGGGCTGGCAGGGGCACTGAAGCTTTCTTT.

This clone has just one count. The rearrangement uses TRBV28 and TRBJ2-1; D may correspond to TRBD1 or TRBD2 (5 bases each). CDR1 and CDR2 from the germline V gene are MDHEN and SYDVKM. Trimming took off 6 bases at V and 9 bases at J, with 12 bases between the two ends. CDR3 length: 12 amino acids. The CDR3, as DNA: TGTGCCAGCAGCACTCCGGGGACTGAGCAGTTCTTC. This encodes CASSTPGTEQFF.

The V call is TRBV11-2, the J call TRBJ2-1; TRBD2 agrees at 7 bases. From germline, CDR1 is SGHAT and CDR2 FQNNGV. This CDR3 contains 12 residues. V was pared by 6 bases and J by 9 bases, with 5 bases of the junction left unmatched. The CDR3 DNA sequence: TGTGCCAGCAGGTCCGGGGGGAGTGAGCAGTTCTTC. It yields the protein CASRSGGSEQFF.

V usage is TRBV4-2 and J usage is TRBJ2-1; either TRBD1 or TRBD2 may fit D (5 bases each). V gave up 1 base and J gave up 5 bases, with 6 bases separating them. CDR3 size: 13 residues. Germline V gene data show CDR1 as LGHNA and CDR2 as YNFKEQ. CDR3 region: CASSQAGHNEQFF. The CDR3, as DNA: TGTGCCAGCAGCCAAGCGGGGCACAATGAGCAGTTCTTC.

The chain employs TRBV7-9 and TRBJ2-7; 10 nucleotides match TRBD2. Germline V lookup: CDR1 SEHNR, CDR2 FQNEAQ (reference sequence). CDR3 length equals 15 residues. J gave up 5 bases and V 0 bases, and 4 bases lay outside the gene matches. The CDR3 spells CASSLALAGADEQYF. The CDR3 DNA sequence: TGTGCCAGCAGCTTAGCTCTAGCGGGGGCCGACGAGCAGTACTTC. Supplemented by reference TRBV7-9 and TRBJ2-7, the full variable domain reads DTGVSQNPRHKITKRGQNVTFRCDPISEHNRLYWYRQTLGQGPEFLTYFQNEAQLEKSRLLSDRFSAERPKGSFSTLEIQRTEQGDSAMYLCASSLALAGADEQYFGPGTRLTVT.

V is TRBV4-3 and J is TRBJ2-7; 8 bases map to TRBD2. Unmatched junction bases numbered 7, after V lost 1 base and J lost 5 bases. From germline, CDR1 is LGHNA and CDR2 YSLEER. This CDR3 is built from 15 residues. The chain's CDR3 is CASSQAGLARDEQYF. The CDR3, as DNA: TGCGCCAGCAGCCAAGCCGGACTAGCTCGCGACGAGCAGTACTTC.

The rearrangement links TRBV10-3 to TRBJ1-5; tentative D call: TRBD1 (5 bases). The CDR3 is 15 amino acids. The V end lost 6 bases, the J end lost 0 bases, and 12 bases lay between the germline ends. Germline CDR1 and CDR2: ENHRY and SYGVKD. The chain's CDR3 is CAIRAGTDSNQPQHF. The CDR3 bases are TGTGCCATCAGAGCTGGGACGGATAGCAATCAGCCCCAGCATTTT.

The chain carries TRBV11-2 and TRBJ2-3; 10 bases align to TRBD2. The CDR3 extends over 16 amino acids. V lost 5 bases and J lost 0; bases outside the gene matches: 5. The V gene's germline CDR1 is SGHAT and CDR2 FQNNGV. The CDR3 here is CASSIALAGSTDTQYF. The CDR3 region has the DNA TGTGCCAGCAGCATAGCACTAGCGGGAAGCACAGATACGCAGTATTTT. Full variable domain (remainder filled in from reference TRBV11-2 and TRBJ2-3): EAGVAQSPRYKIIEKRQSVAFWCNPISGHATLYWYQQILGQGPKLLIQFQNNGVVDDSQLPKDRFSAERLKGVDSTLKIQPAKLEDSAVYLCASSIALAGSTDTQYFGPGTRLTVL.

Only one count was recorded for this clone. The V gene is TRBV19, the J gene TRBJ2-1; D might be TRBD1 (6 bases). Germline V gives CDR1 LNHDA, CDR2 SQIVND (reference sequence). The CDR3 consists of 12 residues. V dropped 4 bases and J dropped 6 bases, with 7 bases sitting between them. CDR3 nucleotides: TGTGCCAGTAGTAAACAGGGCAATGAGCAGTTCTTC. Translation gives CASSKQGNEQFF.

This chain connects TRBV11-3 to TRBJ2-1; unclear D gene. The CDR3 length is 13 residues. The ends were cut back, 0 bases at V and 5 bases at J, with 5 bases in the middle. Germline-derived CDR1 and CDR2 are SGHNT and YENEEA. The CDR3 here is CASSLENDNEQFF. In DNA form, the CDR3 reads TGTGCCAGCAGCTTAGAGAACGACAATGAGCAGTTCTTC.